The entry that follows covers one T cell receptor beta chain sequence. What it binds is not known. Method: immunoSEQ multiplex PCR; TCRdb's copy keeps in-frame clones and lacks some. The table has roughly 50,000 clones, about 89% seen once. These data originate in a study of graft-versus-host responses after intestinal transplantation. Across the study: Each of the recipients got a multivisceral, liver-intestinal, or isolated intestinal transplant. Among the recipients, all got anti-thymocyte globulin induction and then tacrolimus and steroids for 3 to 4 years.

General study points: Early after transplant, HvG declines were associated with peak levels of circulating GvH clones. In recipient marrow, GvH clones were found, and some appeared first in ileum or blood.

Germline V gives CDR1 MGHRA, CDR2 YSYEKL. V was cut by 4 bases and J by 3 bases, with 18 bases left in between. The CDR3 runs 16 residues. This sequence originates from a human patient who received an intestinal transplant, so some T cells may come from the graft donor. The chain couples TRBV4-1 to TRBJ1-1; the D gene is possibly TRBD1 (6 bases). Sequenced material: PBMCs, taken roughly 680 days after intestinal transplant. The CDR3 DNA reads as TGCGCCAGCAGCCCCCTACAGGGTGAGGGGGACACTGAAGCTTTCTTT. It codes for CASSPLQGEGDTEAFF.